Described below is a single TCR beta chain sequence and its context. The antigen is not known. The source of the sample is a study of cytomegalovirus exposure and HLA in healthy donors. About the research overall: T cells numbering about 200 million yielded some 120 million unique TCR beta sequences in an earlier analysis. Broader study findings: Several of the most significant clusters appeared linked to common viral pathogens, based on a later analysis. Certain indistinguishable V segments, among them TRBV6-2 and TRBV6-3, were excluded. V- and J-gene trimming in TCR beta was tied to a missense DCLRE1C variant by an analysis performed later.

Vbeta (60) and Jbeta (13) primers were used in the PCR. Here immunoSEQ multiplex PCR was the method, and the copy in TCRdb shows in-frame clones only, minus some. The sample has some 140,000 clones, roughly 80% seen once. The CDR3 consists of 13 residues. V lost 2 bases to trimming and J lost 5 bases, with 9 bases between them. Germline CDR1 reads MDHEN; CDR2 reads SYDVKM. Specimen: PBMCs. This TCR was sampled from a young man in good health and CMV-seronegative. The chain combines TRBV28 with TRBJ2-5; D gene uncertain. CDR3 sequence (DNA): TGTGCCAGCAGTTTAGACCAGGTCGAGACCCAGTACTTC. Translating gives CASSLDQVETQYF.